Listed below are T cell receptor beta chains from one sample, sequenced in a study of naive and memory T cell subsets. TCRdb reprocessed the UMI-ligation and nested PCR reads with MiXCR, giving one entry per CDR3 protein. Among about 90,000 distinct CDR3 sequences, 10% to 12% were seen once, and the ten largest hold 0.13%. The material sequenced was naive CD4+ T cells from blood. The receptors were sampled from a human donor in good health. The CDR3 runs from the conserved cysteine through the conserved F or W. Each record gives: V gene, D gene, J gene, clone size, CDR3 length, CDR3 DNA, CDR3 protein. A D gene is named only where the DNA matches it firmly. Clone size is given for some rows only: seen once, a few or many times, or a class if the clone is expanded.

TRBV20-1	NA	TRBJ1-4	NA	15	TGCAGTGCTAGTCCTGGCGGACAGACTTTTGAAAAACTGTTTTTT	CSASPGGQTFEKLFF
TRBV28	NA	TRBJ1-5	NA	14	TGTGCCAGCACTCTTCCCCTCCGCAATCAGCCCCAGCATTTT	CASTLPLRNQPQHF
TRBV29-1	NA	TRBJ2-6	NA	13	TGCAGCGCGACAGGCTCTGGGGCCAACGTCCTGACTTTC	CSATGSGANVLTF
TRBV6-5	NA	TRBJ2-7	few	14	TGTGCCAGCAGTTACTCGAGGGGGGCCTACGAGCAGTACTTC	CASSYSRGAYEQYF
TRBV20-1	TRBD1	TRBJ2-3	many	15	TGCAGTGCTAGCATCGGGGGACAGGCGGCAGATACGCAGTATTTT	CSASIGGQAADTQYF
TRBV11-1	TRBD1	TRBJ1-1	many	16	TGTGCCAGCAGCTTCCGGACAGGGGGAGGGGCCACTGAAGCTTTCTTT	CASSFRTGGGATEAFF
TRBV4-2	NA	TRBJ1-1	NA	15	TGTGCCAGCAGCCAAGAAGGTACTTTGAGCACTGAAGCTTTCTTT	CASSQEGTLSTEAFF
TRBV12-3/TRBV12-4	NA	TRBJ1-1	NA	15	TGTGCCAGCAGTTTAGAGGGGACACTGAACACTGAAGCTTTCTTT	CASSLEGTLNTEAFF
TRBV6-2/TRBV6-3	NA	TRBJ1-5	NA	17	TGTGCCAGCAGTTACTCATGGGGGACGAGTTCAAATCAGCCCCAGCATTTT	CASSYSWGTSSNQPQHF
TRBV12-3/TRBV12-4	TRBD2	TRBJ2-1	many	15	TGTGCCAGCAGTTCCCTCGGACTAGCGGACAATGAGCAGTTCTTC	CASSSLGLADNEQFF
TRBV2	TRBD1	TRBJ1-2	many	13	TGTGCCAGCAGGGAGGGGACAGGGCAGGGCTACACCTTC	CASREGTGQGYTF
TRBV3-1	NA	TRBJ1-1	few	15	TGTGCCAGCAGCCTCATGGGGGGGGGGAACACTGAAGCTTTCTTT	CASSLMGGGNTEAFF
TRBV18	NA	TRBJ1-1	NA	15	TGTGCCAGCTCACCTCTGGACGAGGGAAACACTGAAGCTTTCTTT	CASSPLDEGNTEAFF
TRBV7-2	NA	TRBJ2-3	many	14	TGTGCCAGCAGCTTAATCGCGAGCACAGATACGCAGTATTTT	CASSLIASTDTQYF
TRBV5-1	NA	TRBJ2-3	NA	16	TGCGTCAGCAGCCGGATTTCGGGGGGCAGCACAGATACGCAGTATTTT	CVSSRISGGSTDTQYF
TRBV12-3/TRBV12-4	NA	TRBJ2-3	many	14	TGTGCCAGCAGCTCGCGGACGAATTCAGATACGCAGTATTTT	CASSSRTNSDTQYF
TRBV20-1	NA	TRBJ2-5	many	12	TGCAGTGCTCTACTAGTGCAAGAGACCCAGTACTTC	CSALLVQETQYF